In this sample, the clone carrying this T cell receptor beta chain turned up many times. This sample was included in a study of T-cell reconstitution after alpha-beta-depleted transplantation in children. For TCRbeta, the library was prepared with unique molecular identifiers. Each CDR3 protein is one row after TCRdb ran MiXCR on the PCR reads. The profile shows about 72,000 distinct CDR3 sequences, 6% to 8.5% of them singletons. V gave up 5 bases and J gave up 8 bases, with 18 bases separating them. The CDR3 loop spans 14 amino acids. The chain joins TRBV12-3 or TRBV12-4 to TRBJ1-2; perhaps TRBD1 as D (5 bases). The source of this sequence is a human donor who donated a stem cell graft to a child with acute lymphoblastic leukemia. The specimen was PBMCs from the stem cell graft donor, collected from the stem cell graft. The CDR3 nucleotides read TGTGCCAGCAGTCCTTACGGGGGGAGAGGCGGCTACACCTTC. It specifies CASSPYGGRGGYTF.